Listed below are T cell receptor beta chains from one sample, sequenced in a study of follicular helper T cells after annual influenza vaccination. Here immunoSEQ multiplex PCR was the method, and the copy in TCRdb shows in-frame clones only, minus some. The sample records roughly 15,000 clones, roughly 84% being singletons. The sample consisted of CXCR5+ CD38- circulating T follicular helper cells from blood, taken 7 days after influenza vaccination. These receptors originate from an adult who received the influenza vaccine. Each CDR3 is given with its conserved first and last residue. Fields, in order: J gene, V gene, D gene, CDR3 protein. A D gene is named only where the DNA matches it firmly.

>TRBJ2-1|TRBV29-1|NA
CSVKIINEQFF
>TRBJ1-5|TRBV19|TRBD1
CATLPLGTGNNQPQHF
>TRBJ2-1|TRBV10-3|TRBD2
CAISGTSMYNEQFF
>TRBJ1-3|TRBV6-1|NA
CASSSQAYGNTIYF
>TRBJ2-7|TRBV28|TRBD2
CASSEPTSGRFHEQYF
>TRBJ2-2|TRBV18|TRBD1
CASSRTGNTGELFF
>TRBJ2-2|TRBV6-6|TRBD2
CASSLTSGRTGELFF
>TRBJ2-3|TRBV18|NA
CASSPFQSEDTQYF
>TRBJ2-3|TRBV25-1|NA
CASRSPGLSDTQYF
>TRBJ2-1|TRBV11-2|TRBD1
CASSFTGGNKGEQFF
>TRBJ1-2|TRBV11-1|NA
CASSAANYGYTF
>TRBJ2-1|TRBV7-9|TRBD2
CASSLAGTSGNEQFF
>TRBJ2-1|TRBV5-1|TRBD2
CASRRAGGLNNEQFF
>TRBJ2-6|TRBV5-1|NA
CASSLGWGGDSASGANVLTF
>TRBJ1-1|TRBV29-1|NA
CSVQGLGTEAFF
>TRBJ1-6|TRBV10-3|NA
CAIRAAYNSPLHF
>TRBJ2-1|TRBV7-3|TRBD2
CASSRASGGGSYNEQFF
>TRBJ1-5|TRBV28|NA
CATWGRTESNQPQHF
>TRBJ1-1|TRBV6-5|NA
CASSYQGRTAEAFF
>TRBJ2-5|TRBV6-5|TRBD1
CASTVGQGARKQYF